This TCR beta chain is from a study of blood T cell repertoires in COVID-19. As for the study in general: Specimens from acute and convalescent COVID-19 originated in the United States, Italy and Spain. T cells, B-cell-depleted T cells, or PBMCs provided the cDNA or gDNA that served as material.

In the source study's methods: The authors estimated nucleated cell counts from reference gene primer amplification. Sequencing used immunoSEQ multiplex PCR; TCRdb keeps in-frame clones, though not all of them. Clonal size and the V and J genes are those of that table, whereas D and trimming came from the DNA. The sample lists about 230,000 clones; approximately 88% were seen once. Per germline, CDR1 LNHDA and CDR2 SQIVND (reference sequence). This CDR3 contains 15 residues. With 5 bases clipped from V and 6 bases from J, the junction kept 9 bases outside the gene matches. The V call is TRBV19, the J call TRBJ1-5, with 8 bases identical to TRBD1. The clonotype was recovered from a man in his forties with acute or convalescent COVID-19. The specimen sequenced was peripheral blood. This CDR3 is CASSPWTGQIQPQHF. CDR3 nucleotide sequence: TGTGCCAGTAGTCCGTGGACAGGGCAGATTCAGCCCCAGCATTTT.